These 16 T cell receptor beta chains originate from one sample sequenced in a study of T-cell memory formation after mild COVID-19. TCRdb reprocessed the 5' RACE reads via MiXCR and lists one record per CDR3 protein. The sample records 300,000 to 400,000 distinct CDR3 sequences, 13% to 15% being singletons. Source material: PBMCs or a T cell subset sorted from them (not recorded which). All receptors come from a man between 18 and 35 years old who had mild COVID-19 (a few samples of this study predate the infection). Cell type and time point are not known.

This clonotype was recorded only once. The J gene is TRBJ2-1, the V gene TRBV6-5; 9 bases map to TRBD2. Germline V gives CDR1 MNHEY, CDR2 SVGAGI. The CDR3 length is 14 residues. V shed 4 bases, J shed 4 bases, and the junction held 2 bases outside the gene matches. In nucleotides, the CDR3 is TGTGCCAGCAGTTCGGCGGGAGGGTACAATGAGCAGTTCTTC. Protein: CASSSAGGYNEQFF.

V usage is TRBV2 and J usage is TRBJ1-6, with TRBD1 matching 7 bases. The germline gives CDR1 SNHLY, CDR2 FYNNEI. CDR3 length: 15 amino acids. Trimming removed 8 bases from V and 8 bases from J; junction bases left unmatched: 12. The CDR3 coding sequence is TGTGCCAGCGTGCGAGAGGGACAGACACATTCACCCCTCCACTTT. Its translation is CASVREGQTHSPLHF.

In regard to this clonotype: Mismatch with germline at one junction end may stem from a read error. The chain uses TRBV19 and TRBJ2-2, with D possibly called TRBD1 or TRBD2 (5 bases each). Germline values: CDR1 LNHDA, CDR2 SQIVND (reference sequence). There are 13 residues in the CDR3. CDR3 sequence reads: CAGRDQTTGELFF. Written as DNA, the CDR3 is TGTGCCGGTAGGGACCAAACCACCGGGGAGCTGTTTTTT.

This chain joins TRBV5-4 and TRBJ2-2, with 8 bases lining up with TRBD1. V shed 4 bases and J 5 bases; nucleotides not matched to a gene: 10. CDR3 length equals 16 residues. Germline CDR1 is SGHNT and CDR2 is YYREEE (reference sequence). The CDR3 DNA reads as TGTGCCAGCAGCAGTGGAGGACAGGGATCTACCGGGGAGCTGTTTTTT. Translation: CASSSGGQGSTGELFF.

The rearrangement uses TRBV4-3 and TRBJ1-3; 7 bases match TRBD1. This CDR3 comprises 13 residues. The V and J ends lost 4 bases and 8 bases, in that order; junction bases with no gene match: 5. The germline V gene has CDR1 LGHNA and CDR2 YSLEER. CDR3 region: CASSLWTGDTIYF. In DNA form, the CDR3 reads TGCGCCAGCAGCCTCTGGACAGGCGACACCATATATTTT.

This clonotype showed up just a few times. The V gene is TRBV29-1, the J gene TRBJ2-3, with 11 bases matching TRBD2. The CDR3 has 14 amino acids. After removal of 8 bases from V and 4 bases from J, the junction contained 8 bases not matched to a gene. Germline CDR1 SQVTM, CDR2 ANQGSEA. In DNA form, the CDR3 reads TGCAGCCTTATACTAGCGGGGGAATCAGATACGCAGTATTTT. It codes for CSLILAGESDTQYF.

V gene TRBV29-1 combines with J gene TRBJ2-1; 11 bases align to TRBD2. This CDR3 spans 15 amino acids. Germline CDR1 and CDR2: SQVTM and ANQGSEA. V lost 7 bases and J lost 5; bases outside the gene matches: 10. CDR3 coding DNA: TGCAGCGCCGCTCCAACTAGCGGGGGCGACAATGAGCAGTTCTTC. This sequence encodes CSAAPTSGGDNEQFF.

This clonotype was seen at least ten times. The rearrangement links TRBV29-1 to TRBJ2-1, with D possibly matching TRBD2 (5 bases). This CDR3 comprises 13 residues. V was cut by 7 bases and J by 0 bases, with 10 bases left in between. Germline V CDR1 and CDR2: SQVTM, ANQGSEA. In DNA form, the CDR3 reads TGCAGCGCCGCGGGCAGCTCCTACAATGAGCAGTTCTTC. Translation: CSAAGSSYNEQFF.

The chain uses TRBV6-6 and TRBJ2-7, with D possibly matching TRBD2 (5 bases). V was clipped by 2 bases and J by 4 bases, with 21 bases between them. Germline V gives CDR1 MNHNY, CDR2 SVGAGI (reference sequence). The CDR3 length is 17 residues. The CDR3 reads CASSYPPYIRGGYEQYF. DNA for the CDR3: TGTGCCAGCAGTTACCCCCCTTACATCCGGGGTGGTTACGAGCAGTACTTC.

The V call is TRBV27, the J call TRBJ1-2, with D possibly being TRBD1 (5 bases). From germline, CDR1 is MNHEY and CDR2 SMNVEV (reference sequence). V dropped 2 bases and J dropped 7 bases, with 17 bases sitting between them. The CDR3 is 15 residues long. The CDR3 bases are TGTGCCAGCAGTTTAATGGGGGGAACGGTATTTGGCTACACCTTC. Its translation: CASSLMGGTVFGYTF.

This clonotype was counted only a few times. The V gene is TRBV7-6, the J gene TRBJ2-5; D possibly corresponds to TRBD1 (6 bases). This CDR3 contains 17 residues. V lost 8 bases and J 1 base, leaving 23 bases between the germline ends. Germline lookup yields CDR1 SGHVS and CDR2 FNYEAQ. In nucleotides, the CDR3 is TGTGCCAGCCTCCCCCGTCCCGGGGAAGGGGGCCAAGAGACCCAGTACTTC. It encodes CASLPRPGEGGQETQYF. The full variable domain, its missing parts supplied by reference TRBV7-6 and TRBJ2-5, is GAGVSQSPRYKVTKRGQDVALRCDPISGHVSLYWYRQALGQGPEFLTYFNYEAQQDKSGLPNDRFSAERPEGSISTLTIQRTEQRDSAMYRCASLPRPGEGGQETQYFGPGTRLLVL.

The chain uses TRBV10-3 and TRBJ2-5, with D unclear. Per the germline V gene, CDR1 is ENHRY and CDR2 is SYGVKD. CDR3 length equals 12 residues. V gave up 6 bases and J gave up 0 bases, with 5 bases separating them. The CDR3 coding sequence is TGTGCCATCAGGACCGACCAAGAGACCCAGTACTTC. It is translated as CAIRTDQETQYF.

This clonotype was recorded a few times. The chain employs TRBV6-2 or TRBV6-3 and TRBJ2-1, with unresolved D. The CDR3 is made up of 13 amino acids. Germline V CDR1 and CDR2: MNHEY, SVGEGT. The ends were cut back, 4 bases at V and 7 bases at J, with 11 bases in the middle. The CDR3 DNA follows: TGTGCCAGCAGTTTCCCCAAAGGGAATGAGCAGTTCTTC. Its translation: CASSFPKGNEQFF.

Only a few counts were recorded for this clonotype. V and J are TRBV9 and TRBJ2-5; D assignment may be TRBD1 or TRBD2 (5 bases each). CDR3 length equals 15 residues. V lost 7 bases, J lost 5 bases, and 21 bases lay in between. CDR1 is SGDLS and CDR2 is YYNGEE in the germline V gene. As DNA, the CDR3 is TGTGCCAGCTGCCAGACTTCTAGCTGGGGCGAGACCCAGTACTTC. As protein: CASCQTSSWGETQYF. The full variable domain, rest sourced from reference TRBV9 and TRBJ2-5, is DSGVTQTPKHLITATGQRVTLRCSPRSGDLSVYWYQQSLDQGLQFLIQYYNGEERAKGNILERFSAQQFPDLHSELNLSSLELGDSALYFCASCQTSSWGETQYFGPGTRLLVL.

This clonotype is a singleton in its sample. The rearrangement links TRBV6-1 to TRBJ1-2, with TRBD1 matching 11 bases. CDR1 MNHNS and CDR2 SASEGT come from the germline V gene. This CDR3 is built from 15 residues. Losses at the gene ends were 4 bases for V and 8 bases for J; bases not matched to a gene: 9. DNA for the CDR3: TGTGCCAGCAGTGGAGGGACAGGGGGTTTAAGAGGCTACACCTTC. Translated, it gives CASSGGTGGLRGYTF.

The V call is TRBV5-8, the J call TRBJ2-1, with D possibly being TRBD2 (5 bases). The CDR3 totals 15 residues. The germline gives CDR1 SGHTS, CDR2 YDEGEE. Between the trimmed V and J ends, which lost 4 bases and 2 bases, there was a span of 13 bases. The CDR3 DNA reads TGTGCCAGCAGCGTAATGAGGGCTGCCTACAATGAGCAGTTCTTC. As protein: CASSVMRAAYNEQFF.